Sequencing of this T cell receptor (beta chain) was carried out in a study of shared clonotypes between healthy human individuals. Germline lookup yields CDR1 LGHNA and CDR2 YSLEER. V was cut by 3 bases and J by 3 bases, with 6 bases left in between. The CDR3 contains 13 residues. Subsets obtained from CD4+ cells comprised CD45RA+ naive and CD45RA-negative memory cells. This clone showed up just once. An assay was performed, and its level was deep. Generated by immunoSEQ multiplex PCR, the TCRdb table keeps only in-frame clones and is missing some. This table holds 1,400,000 or so clones, approximately 98.5% found once.

The sample consisted of naive CD4+ T cells sorted from blood. Subset indicated: CD45RA+ positively selected. The TCR originated in a man in his thirties or forties in good health. This chain uses TRBV4-3 with TRBJ2-1; no clear D gene. CDR3 sequence: CASSHGFYNEQFF. CDR3 bases: TGCGCCAGCAGCCACGGCTTCTACAATGAGCAGTTCTTC.